The present T cell receptor beta chain was sequenced within a study of Ad26.COV2.S vaccination and SARS-CoV-2 variants. Sequencing used immunoSEQ multiplex PCR; TCRdb keeps in-frame clones, though not all of them. The repertoire has hundreds of thousands of clones, about 90% of them found once; the top ten carry about 3.8%. CDR1 SGDLS and CDR2 YYNGEE come from the germline V gene. This CDR3 contains 15 residues. Trimming removed 0 bases from V and 6 bases from J; junction bases left unmatched: 2. Study-wide points: Substantial post-vaccination breadth of spike-specific CD8+ and CD4+ T cell responses was reported.

On this clone itself: Its target is unknown.

The source was peripheral blood, collected after recovery from COVID-19. The rearrangement uses TRBV9 and TRBJ2-1; 11 nucleotides match TRBD2. This sequence originates from a human donor who had recovered from COVID-19. The CDR3 bases are TGTGCCAGCAGCGTAGTTAGCGGGGGGGCCAATGAGCAGTTCTTC. Protein: CASSVVSGGANEQFF.